This T cell receptor beta chain was sequenced during a study of T cell repertoires in cytomegalovirus infection. Trimming took off 5 bases at V and 0 bases at J, with 16 bases between the two ends. The germline gives CDR1 SGHAT, CDR2 FQDESV (reference sequence). The CDR3 contains 16 residues. TCRdb reprocessed the reads with MiXCR, giving one entry per CDR3 protein. This table holds 160,000 or so distinct CDR3 sequences, about a sixth found once. The study's findings and limits: Across the ex vivo response, the dominant clonotypes were HLA-C-restricted CMV-specific TCR beta clonotypes.

This clonotype was detected only a few times. Its antigen is currently unknown. The chain joins TRBV11-1 to TRBJ1-1; D is perhaps TRBD1 (5 bases). The sequencing sample was made of CD8+ T cells from PBMCs. The TCR originated in a human donor in good health (CMV status not recorded). Some clones in this sample may be carry-over from other donors' samples. The CDR3 sequence: CASSLRDGLMNTEAFF. CDR3 in DNA: TGTGCCAGCAGCCTCCGGGACGGACTCATGAACACTGAAGCTTTCTTT.